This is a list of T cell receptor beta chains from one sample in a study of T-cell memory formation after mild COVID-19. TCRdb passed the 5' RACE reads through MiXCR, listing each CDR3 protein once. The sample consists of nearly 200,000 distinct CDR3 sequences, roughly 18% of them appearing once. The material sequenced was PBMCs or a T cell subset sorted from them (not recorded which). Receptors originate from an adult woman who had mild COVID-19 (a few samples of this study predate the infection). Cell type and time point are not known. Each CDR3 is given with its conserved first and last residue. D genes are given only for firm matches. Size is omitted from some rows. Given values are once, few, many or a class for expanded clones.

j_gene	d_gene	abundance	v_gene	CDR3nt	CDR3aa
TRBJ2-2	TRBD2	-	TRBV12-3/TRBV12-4	TGTGCCAGCAAGGCGAGCGGGGGAGGGGCCGGGGAGCTGTTTTTT	CASKASGGGAGELFF
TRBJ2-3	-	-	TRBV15	TGTGCCACCAGCCACTTTATGGGGAGGTACACAGATACGCAGTATTTT	CATSHFMGRYTDTQYF
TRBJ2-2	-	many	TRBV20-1	TGCAGTGCTAGTAGTGCTGGGACCGGGGAGCTGTTTTTT	CSASSAGTGELFF
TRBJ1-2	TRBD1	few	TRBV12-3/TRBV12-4	TGTGCCAGCAGTTTAGGAGACAGGGCTAACTATGGCTACACCTTC	CASSLGDRANYGYTF
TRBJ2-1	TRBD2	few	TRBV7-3	TGTGCCAGCAGCTTATTAGGGACTAGCGGCCTCAATGAGCAGTTCTTC	CASSLLGTSGLNEQFF
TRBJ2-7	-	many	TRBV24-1	TGTGCCGTCTCCAGGGGCTACGAGCAGTACTTC	CAVSRGYEQYF
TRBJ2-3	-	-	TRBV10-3	TGTGCCATCAGTGACGCCCCGACTCCTACGCAGTATTTT	CAISDAPTPTQYF
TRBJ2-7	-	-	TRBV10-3	TGTGCCATCAGTGAGTCGATGCAGTCCTACGAGCAGTACTTC	CAISESMQSYEQYF
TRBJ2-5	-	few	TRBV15	TGTGCCACCAGCAGAGAAACGGACGCGGAAGAGACCCAGTACTTC	CATSRETDAEETQYF
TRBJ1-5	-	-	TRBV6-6	TGTGCCAGCAGTTACTCGGTGTGGCGGGGTAGCAATCAGCCCCAGCATTTT	CASSYSVWRGSNQPQHF
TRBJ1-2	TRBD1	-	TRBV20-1	TGCAGTGGGGGACAGGGGAACTATGGCTACACCTTC	CSGGQGNYGYTF
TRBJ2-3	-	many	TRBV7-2	TGTGCCAGCAGTTCGTACCTCCGCACAGATACGCAGTATTTT	CASSSYLRTDTQYF
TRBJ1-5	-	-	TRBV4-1	TGCGCCAGCAGCCAAGGATTCAGGAAGGGGCGAGGAAATCAGCCCCAGCATTTT	CASSQGFRKGRGNQPQHF
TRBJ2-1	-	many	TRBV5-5	TGTGCCAGCAGCTTGTTGTTCGCGGTGCAGTTCTTC	CASSLLFAVQFF
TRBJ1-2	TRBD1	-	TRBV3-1	TGTGCCACCCAGCCCCTCCAGACAGGGCGCCATGGCTACACCTTC	CATQPLQTGRHGYTF
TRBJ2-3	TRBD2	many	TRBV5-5	TGTGCCAGCAGATCACTAGCGGGAGGTGCGGATACGCAGTATTTT	CASRSLAGGADTQYF
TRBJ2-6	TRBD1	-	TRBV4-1	TGCGCCAGCAGCCAAGCTCAGGCGCGAGGGGGACAGGGGTCTGGGGCCAACGTCCTGACTTTC	CASSQAQARGGQGSGANVLTF
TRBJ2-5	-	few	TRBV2	TGTGCCAGCAGTGATAGGGTCCGGGAAGAGACCCAGTACTTC	CASSDRVREETQYF
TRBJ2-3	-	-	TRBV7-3	TGTGCCAGCAGCTTGGGTAATGTTGGAAAAGATACGCAGTATTTT	CASSLGNVGKDTQYF
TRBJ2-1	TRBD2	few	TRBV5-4	TGTGCCAGCAGCTTGGGCGGGAGGGTTCATGAGCAGTTCTTC	CASSLGGRVHEQFF
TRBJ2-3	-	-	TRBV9	TGTGCCAGCAGCGCCTCATCAAGTGTTGATACGCAGTATTTT	CASSASSSVDTQYF
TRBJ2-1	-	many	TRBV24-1	TGTGCCACCAGTGATTTTTTGGGGAGTGGTAGCTATGAGCAGTTCTTC	CATSDFLGSGSYEQFF
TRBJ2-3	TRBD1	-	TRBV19	TGTGCCAGTAGTACCCCCCAACCAGGGACAGGTACAGATACGCAGTATTTT	CASSTPQPGTGTDTQYF
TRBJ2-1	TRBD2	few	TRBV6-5	TGTGCCAGCAGGCTAGCGGGGGCGAACAATGAGCAGTTCTTC	CASRLAGANNEQFF
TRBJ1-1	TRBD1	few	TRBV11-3	TGTGCCAGCAGCTTGCGGACAGGCCTAGGTGGAGCTTTCTTT	CASSLRTGLGGAFF
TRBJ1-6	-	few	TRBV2	TGTGCCAGCGGACTAACGGGGTCTCCCCTTAATTCACCCCTCCACTTT	CASGLTGSPLNSPLHF
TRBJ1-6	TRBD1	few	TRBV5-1	TGCGCCAGCAGCCCGGCTCTCAGGGGGCGCGGGGCCTATTCACCCCTCCACTTT	CASSPALRGRGAYSPLHF
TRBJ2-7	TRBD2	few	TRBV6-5	TGTGCCAGCAGTTACTCGAGGAGGTCCCTAGCGGGGGGTACCTACGAGCAGTACTTC	CASSYSRRSLAGGTYEQYF
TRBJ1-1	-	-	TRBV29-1	TGCAGTGCCCAACAGGTTAACACTGAAGCTTTCTTT	CSAQQVNTEAFF
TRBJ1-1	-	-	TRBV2	TGTGCCAGCAGAGGGGCTGGCGGGATGAGAACTGAAGCTTTCTTT	CASRGAGGMRTEAFF
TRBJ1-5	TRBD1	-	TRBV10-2	TGCGCCAGCAGTGAACAGGGGGCACATCAGCCCCAGCATTTT	CASSEQGAHQPQHF
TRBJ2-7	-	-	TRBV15	TGTGCCACCAGCAGAGAACAGAACGGCTACGAGCAGTACTTC	CATSREQNGYEQYF
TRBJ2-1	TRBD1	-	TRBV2	TGTGCCAGCAGTTTTATTCCTAGGGGGCCCACCAATGAGCAGTTCTTC	CASSFIPRGPTNEQFF